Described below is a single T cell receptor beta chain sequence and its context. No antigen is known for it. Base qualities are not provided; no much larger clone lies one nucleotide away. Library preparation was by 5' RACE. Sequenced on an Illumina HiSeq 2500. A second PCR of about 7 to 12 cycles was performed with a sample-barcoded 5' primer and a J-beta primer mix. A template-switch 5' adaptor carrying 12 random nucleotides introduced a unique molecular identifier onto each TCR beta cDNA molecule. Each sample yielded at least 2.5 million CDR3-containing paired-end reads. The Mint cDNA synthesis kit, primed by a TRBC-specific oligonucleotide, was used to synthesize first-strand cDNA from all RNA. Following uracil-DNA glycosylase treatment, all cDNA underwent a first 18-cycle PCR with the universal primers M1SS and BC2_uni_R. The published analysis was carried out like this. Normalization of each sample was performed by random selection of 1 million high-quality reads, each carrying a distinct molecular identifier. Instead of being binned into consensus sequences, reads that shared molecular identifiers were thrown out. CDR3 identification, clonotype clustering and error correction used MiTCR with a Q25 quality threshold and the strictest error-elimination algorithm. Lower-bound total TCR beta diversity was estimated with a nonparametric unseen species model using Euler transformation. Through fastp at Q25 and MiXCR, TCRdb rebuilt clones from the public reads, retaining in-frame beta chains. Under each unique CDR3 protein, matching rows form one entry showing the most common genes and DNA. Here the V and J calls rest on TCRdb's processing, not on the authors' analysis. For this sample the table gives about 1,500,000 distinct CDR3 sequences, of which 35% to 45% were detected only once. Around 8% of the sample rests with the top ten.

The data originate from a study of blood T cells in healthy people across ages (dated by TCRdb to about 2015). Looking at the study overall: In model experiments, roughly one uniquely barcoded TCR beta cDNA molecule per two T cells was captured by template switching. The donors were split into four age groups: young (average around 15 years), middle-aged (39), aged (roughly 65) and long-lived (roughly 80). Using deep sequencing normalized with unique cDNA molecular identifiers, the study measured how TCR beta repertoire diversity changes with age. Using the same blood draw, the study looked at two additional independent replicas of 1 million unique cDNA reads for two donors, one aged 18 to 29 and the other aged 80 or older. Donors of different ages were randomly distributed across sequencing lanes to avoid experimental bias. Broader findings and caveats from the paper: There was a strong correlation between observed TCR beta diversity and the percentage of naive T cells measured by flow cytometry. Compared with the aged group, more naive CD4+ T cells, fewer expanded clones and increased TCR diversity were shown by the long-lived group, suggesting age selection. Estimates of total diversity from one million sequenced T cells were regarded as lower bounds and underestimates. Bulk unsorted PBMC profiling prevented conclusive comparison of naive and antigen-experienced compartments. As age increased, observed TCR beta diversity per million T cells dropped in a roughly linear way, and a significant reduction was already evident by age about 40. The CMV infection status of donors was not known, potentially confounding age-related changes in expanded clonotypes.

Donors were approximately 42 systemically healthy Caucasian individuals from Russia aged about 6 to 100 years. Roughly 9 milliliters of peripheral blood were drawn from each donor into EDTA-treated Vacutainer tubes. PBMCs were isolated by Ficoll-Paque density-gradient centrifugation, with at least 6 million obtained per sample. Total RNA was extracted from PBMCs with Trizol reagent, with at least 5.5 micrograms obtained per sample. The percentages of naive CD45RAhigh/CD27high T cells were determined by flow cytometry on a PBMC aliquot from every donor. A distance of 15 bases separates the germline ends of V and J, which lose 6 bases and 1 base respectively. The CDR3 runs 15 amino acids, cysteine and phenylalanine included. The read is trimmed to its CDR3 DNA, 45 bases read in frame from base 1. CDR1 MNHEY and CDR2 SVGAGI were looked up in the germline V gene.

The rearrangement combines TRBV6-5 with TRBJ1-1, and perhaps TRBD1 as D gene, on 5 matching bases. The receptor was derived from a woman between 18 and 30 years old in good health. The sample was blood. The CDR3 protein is CASRDRGQANTEAFF. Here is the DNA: TGTGCCAGCAGAGACCGAGGACAAGCGAACACTGAAGCTTTCTTT.